This T cell receptor (beta chain) emerged from a study of OX40 agonist ivuxolimab in advanced cancers. Study at large: Each patient was given ivuxolimab into a vein every 2 weeks, at 0.01 to 10 mg/kg. Three patients responded partially, comprising one with hepatocellular carcinoma and two with cutaneous melanoma. Overall study findings and caveats: Circulating CD4+ and CD8+ T cells showed clonal expansion by week 6 at 0.1 to 3.0 mg/kg. Partial responders at 0.1-3.0 mg/kg showed near-lowest clonal expansion.

The assay was immunoSEQ multiplex PCR, and TCRdb's table has in-frame clones only and misses some. The sample yields more than 15,000 clones, about three quarters seen once. Germline V gene sequence: CDR1 MGHRA, CDR2 YSYEKL. V lost 3 bases to trimming and J lost 3 bases, with 9 bases between them. The CDR3 is made up of 14 amino acids. As concerns this clone: Its antigen is unknown.

The chain joins TRBV4-1 to TRBJ1-5; D not certain. This receptor was identified in an adult with an advanced solid tumor such as melanoma, head and neck, liver or kidney cancer. This specimen was CD4+ or CD8+ T cells sorted from blood, taken in a trial of the OX40 agonist ivuxolimab. The CDR3 sequence: CASSQTQINQPQHF. The CDR3 DNA is TGCGCCAGCAGCCAGACGCAGATCAATCAGCCCCAGCATTTT.